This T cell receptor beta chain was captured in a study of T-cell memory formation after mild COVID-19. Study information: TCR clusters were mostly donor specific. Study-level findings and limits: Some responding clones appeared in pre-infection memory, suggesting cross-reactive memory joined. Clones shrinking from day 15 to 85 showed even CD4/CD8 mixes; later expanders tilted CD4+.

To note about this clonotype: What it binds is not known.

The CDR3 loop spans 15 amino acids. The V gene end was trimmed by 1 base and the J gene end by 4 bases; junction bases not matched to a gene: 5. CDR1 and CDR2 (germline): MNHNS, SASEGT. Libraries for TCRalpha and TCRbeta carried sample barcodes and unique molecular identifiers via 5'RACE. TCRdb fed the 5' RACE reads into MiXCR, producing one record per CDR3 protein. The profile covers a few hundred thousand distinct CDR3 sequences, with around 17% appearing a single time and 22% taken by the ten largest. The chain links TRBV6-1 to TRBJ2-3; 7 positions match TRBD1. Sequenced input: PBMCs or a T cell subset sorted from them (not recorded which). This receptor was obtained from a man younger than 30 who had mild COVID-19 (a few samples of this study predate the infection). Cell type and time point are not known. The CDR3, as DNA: TGTGCCAGCAGTGAAGGGGGACAGCCCGCAGATACGCAGTATTTT. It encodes CASSEGGQPADTQYF.